The 15 T cell receptor beta chains reported below all come from one sample, sequenced in a study of post-analysis software for immune sequencing data. Regarding the study as a whole: Roughly 5 TRBV segments (TRBV5-6, TRBV5-1 and TRBV20-1 among them) occurred more frequently in patients than in controls.

These receptors have no known antigen. The TCR beta cDNA libraries carried unique molecular identifiers. TCRdb independently ran MiXCR on the PCR reads; one entry per CDR3 protein. The sample has around 770,000 distinct CDR3 sequences, roughly 46% seen once; the top ten hold 4.9%. Sequencing was done on a sample of blood. All receptors come from a girl aged 10-17 years with multiple sclerosis.

This chain connects TRBV20-1 to TRBJ2-7; a weak D match, TRBD1 (5 bases). V was trimmed by 3 bases and J by 2 bases, leaving 11 bases between them. The V gene's germline CDR1 is DFQATT and CDR2 SNEGSKA (reference sequence). The CDR3 consists of 13 residues. The CDR3 DNA reads TGCAGTGCTAGGCCCAGGGCGGCCTACGAGCAGTACTTC. Translated: CSARPRAAYEQYF.

The rearrangement links TRBV9 to TRBJ1-6, with D perhaps matching TRBD1 (6 bases). The germline CDR1 and CDR2 sequences are SGDLS and YYNGEE. Trimming took off 4 bases at V and 0 bases at J, with 14 bases between the two ends. The CDR3 contains 17 residues. The CDR3 reads CASSTGQLGSYNSPLHF. The CDR3 DNA reads as TGTGCCAGCAGCACCGGACAGCTCGGCTCCTATAATTCACCCCTCCACTTT.

This chain links TRBV19 with TRBJ2-1; a weak D match, TRBD2 (5 bases). Germline V lookup: CDR1 LNHDA, CDR2 SQIVND (reference sequence). The V end was cut by 3 bases, the J end by 8 bases, with 11 bases between. This CDR3 contains 13 residues. CDR3 DNA: TGTGCCAGTAGTATCTTGAGGGCGGATGAGCAGTTCTTC. This encodes CASSILRADEQFF.

The sample holds a few counts of this clonotype. V is TRBV20-1 and J is TRBJ2-7; TRBD1 or TRBD2 may be the D gene (5 bases each). Trimming left V 6 bases short and J 4 bases short, with 10 bases between. This CDR3 region has 11 residues. The V gene's germline CDR1 is DFQATT and CDR2 SNEGSKA (reference sequence). This CDR3 reads CSALEGYEQYF. The CDR3 DNA is TGCAGTGCCTTAGAGGGGTACGAGCAGTACTTC.

V usage is TRBV29-1 and J usage is TRBJ1-1; 8 bases fit TRBD1. The trim removed 6 bases at V and 3 bases at J, leaving 6 bases unmatched. The CDR3 totals 13 residues. Germline V lookup: CDR1 SQVTM, CDR2 ANQGSEA. DNA of the CDR3: TGCAGCGTCGACAGGGGACAGCACACTGAAGCTTTCTTT. Its protein product is CSVDRGQHTEAFF.

The rearrangement uses TRBV3-1 and TRBJ2-1; no definite D call. V dropped 1 base and J dropped 1 base, with 17 bases sitting between them. This CDR3 spans 18 amino acids. From germline, CDR1 is LGHDT and CDR2 YNNKEL (reference sequence). The CDR3, as DNA: TGTGCCAGCAGCCAAGTACCAGGAAAGCGTGGGTCCTACAATGAGCAGTTCTTC. This codes for CASSQVPGKRGSYNEQFF.

This clonotype was counted a few times. This rearrangement joins TRBV6-9 to TRBJ2-7, with 7 bases matching TRBD2. The length of the CDR3 is 11 residues. Germline V gene sequence: CDR1 MNHGY, CDR2 SVAAGI. J was trimmed by 5 bases and V by 11 bases; bases with no gene match: 6. The CDR3 nucleotides read TGTGCCGGAATAGCGGGTGACGAGCAGTACTTC. It codes for CAGIAGDEQYF.

This clonotype was counted a few times. The chain employs TRBV29-1 and TRBJ2-4, with TRBD1 identical over 10 bases. The tail of the sequence fits TRBJ2-7 better, so the J call may be wrong. The CDR3 has 14 amino acids. Germline V lookup: CDR1 SQVTM, CDR2 ANQGSEA. CDR3 loop: CSVEDPGQGFEQYF. The CDR3 coding sequence is TGCAGCGTTGAAGACCCGGGACAGGGGTTCGAGCAGTACTTC.

This chain connects TRBV28 to TRBJ2-7; 11 nucleotides align to TRBD2. Germline V gene data show CDR1 as MDHEN and CDR2 as SYDVKM. V trimming: 4 bases; J trimming: 0 bases; junction bases outside the gene matches: 2. CDR3 size: 15 residues. The chain's CDR3 is CASSYLAGGSYEQYF. CDR3 in DNA: TGTGCCAGCAGTTACCTAGCGGGAGGCTCCTACGAGCAGTACTTC.

The rearrangement uses TRBV20-1 and TRBJ1-4, with 9 bases aligning to TRBD1. The germline CDR1 and CDR2 sequences are DFQATT and SNEGSKA (reference sequence). V trimming: 6 bases; J trimming: 8 bases; junction bases outside the gene matches: 10. CDR3 size: 14 residues. CDR3 amino acids: CSAGRTGEGEKLFF. The CDR3 coding sequence is TGCAGTGCGGGCCGGACAGGGGAGGGGGAAAAACTGTTTTTT.

The chain joins TRBV7-3 to TRBJ1-1; D gene uncertain. Germline V gives CDR1 SGHTA, CDR2 FQGTGA. The CDR3 has 13 residues. Deletions cut 4 bases from V and 1 base from J, with 7 bases between. The CDR3 DNA sequence: TGTGCCAGCAGCTCGGACGCGAACACTGAAGCTTTCTTT. This encodes CASSSDANTEAFF. Looking up the rest from reference TRBV7-3 and TRBJ1-1 gives the full variable domain: GAGVSQTPSNKVTEKGKYVELRCDPISGHTALYWYRQSLGQGPEFLIYFQGTGAADDSGLPNDRFFAVRPEGSVSTLKIQRTERGDSAVYLCASSSDANTEAFFGQGTRLTVV.

This clonotype was observed a few times. The chain combines TRBV5-1 with TRBJ2-5; 15 bases are shared with TRBD2. This CDR3 comprises 16 residues. Germline V CDR1 and CDR2: SGHRS, YFSETQ. Trimming removed 3 bases from V and 7 bases from J; junction bases left unmatched: 7. CDR3 region: CASSSGLAGGPGTQYF. DNA of the CDR3: TGCGCCAGCAGCTCCGGACTAGCGGGAGGGCCAGGGACCCAGTACTTC.

The chain couples TRBV10-2 to TRBJ2-7; 8 bases are a match to TRBD2. V trimming: 7 bases; J trimming: 5 bases; junction bases outside the gene matches: 7. Germline CDR1 reads WSHSY; CDR2 reads SAAADI. The CDR3 runs 13 residues. As DNA, the CDR3 is TGCGCCAGCACGAGGACTAGCCCCCACGAGCAGTACTTC. It encodes CASTRTSPHEQYF.

This clonotype appeared once. This sequence joins TRBV7-2 and TRBJ2-3, with 9 bases matching TRBD2. The germline gives CDR1 SGHTA, CDR2 FQGNSA. V gave up 5 bases and J gave up 0 bases; unmatched junction bases: 6. The CDR3 has 16 residues. The CDR3 is CASSRVAGASTDTQYF. CDR3 bases: TGTGCCAGCAGCCGAGTAGCGGGAGCGAGCACAGATACGCAGTATTTT. Using reference TRBV7-2 and TRBJ2-3 for the parts outside the CDR3, the full variable domain is GAGVSQSPSNKVTEKGKDVELRCDPISGHTALYWYRQSLGQGLEFLIYFQGNSAPDKSGLPSDRFSAERTGGSVSTLTIQRTQQEDSAVYLCASSRVAGASTDTQYFGPGTRLTVL.

CDR3 sequence reads: CASGEQVRSYEQYF. The CDR3 nucleotides read TGTGCCAGCGGTGAACAGGTCCGCTCCTACGAGCAGTACTTC. V gene TRBV12-3 or TRBV12-4 combines with J gene TRBJ2-7, with D possibly matching TRBD1 (5 bases). The CDR3 consists of 14 residues. The V and J ends lost 8 bases and 0 bases respectively, with 14 bases between them.